This TCR beta chain came from a study of post-analysis software for immune sequencing data. For the study at large: The patients showed relapsing-remitting, secondary progressive and progressive-relapsing multiple sclerosis courses.

Unique molecular identifiers were built into the TCR beta cDNA libraries. T cells, about 0.9 to 10 million of them, yielded some 500,000 cDNA molecules. One entry per CDR3 protein results from TCRdb running MiXCR on the PCR reads. In the table there are hundreds of thousands of distinct CDR3 sequences, about 60% of which are singletons. Findings and limits, study-wide: Strong co-clustering by F measure linked samples that shared a preparation batch. Elevated frequency relative to controls characterized four or five TRBV segments in patients, TRBV5-6, TRBV5-1 and TRBV20-1 among them.

In this sample, this clonotype turned up a few times. Its antigen is currently unknown. The germline V and J ends were trimmed by 6 bases and 8 bases, with 20 bases remaining between them. CDR3 length equals 15 residues. Sample: blood. The V gene is TRBV12-3 or TRBV12-4, the J gene TRBJ2-1; D is possibly TRBD2 (6 bases). This TCR came from a girl aged 2-10 years with multiple sclerosis. The CDR3 spells CASSPMGGAADEQFF. The CDR3 nucleotides are TGTGCCAGCAGCCCGATGGGCGGGGCGGCCGATGAGCAGTTCTTC.